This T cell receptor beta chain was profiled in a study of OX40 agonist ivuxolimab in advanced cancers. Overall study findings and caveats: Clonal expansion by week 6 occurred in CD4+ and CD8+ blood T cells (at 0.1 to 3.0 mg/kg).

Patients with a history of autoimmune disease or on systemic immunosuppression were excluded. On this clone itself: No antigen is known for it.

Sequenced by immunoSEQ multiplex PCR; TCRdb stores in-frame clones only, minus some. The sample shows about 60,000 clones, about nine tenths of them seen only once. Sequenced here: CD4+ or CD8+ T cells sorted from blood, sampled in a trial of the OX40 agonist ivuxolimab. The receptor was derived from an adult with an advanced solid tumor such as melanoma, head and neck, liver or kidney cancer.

The CDR3 is CASSPEQGSHREQYV. CDR3 sequence (DNA): TGCGCCAGCAGCCCGGAACAGGGTTCACATCGCGAGCAGTACGTC. The chain carries TRBV5-1 and TRBJ2-7; weak D call: TRBD1 (6 bases). Germline values: CDR1 SGHRS, CDR2 YFSETQ. Trimming took off 4 bases at V and 6 bases at J, with 20 bases between the two ends. The CDR3 has 15 amino acids.